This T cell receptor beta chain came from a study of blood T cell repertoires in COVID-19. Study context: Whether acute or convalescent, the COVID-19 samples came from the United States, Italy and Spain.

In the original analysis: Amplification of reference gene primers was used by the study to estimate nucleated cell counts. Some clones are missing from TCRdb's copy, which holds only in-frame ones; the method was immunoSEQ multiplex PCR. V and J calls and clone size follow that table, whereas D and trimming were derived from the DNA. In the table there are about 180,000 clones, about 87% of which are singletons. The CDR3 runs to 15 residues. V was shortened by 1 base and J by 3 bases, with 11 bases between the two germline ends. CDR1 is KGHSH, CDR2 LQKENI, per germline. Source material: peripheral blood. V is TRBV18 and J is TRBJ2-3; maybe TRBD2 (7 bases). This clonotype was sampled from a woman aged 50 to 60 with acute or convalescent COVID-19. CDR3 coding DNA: TGTGCCAGCTCACCACGCCGGGGGGCAACAGATACGCAGTATTTT. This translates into CASSPRRGATDTQYF.